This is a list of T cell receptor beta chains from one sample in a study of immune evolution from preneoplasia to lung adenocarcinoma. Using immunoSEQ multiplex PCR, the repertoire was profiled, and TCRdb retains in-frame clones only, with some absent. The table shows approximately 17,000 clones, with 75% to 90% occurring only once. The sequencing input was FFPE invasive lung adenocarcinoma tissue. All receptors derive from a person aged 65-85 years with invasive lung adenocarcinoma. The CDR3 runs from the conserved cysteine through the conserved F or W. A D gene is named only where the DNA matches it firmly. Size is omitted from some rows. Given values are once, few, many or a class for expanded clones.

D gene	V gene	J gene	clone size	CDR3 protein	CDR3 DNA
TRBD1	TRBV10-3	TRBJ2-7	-	CAISLRDRGPGSYEQYF	TGTGCCATCAGCCTCCGGGACAGGGGACCGGGATCCTACGAGCAGTACTTC
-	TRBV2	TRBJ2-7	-	CASSVVAYEQYF	TGTGCCAGCAGTGTGGTAGCCTACGAGCAGTACTTC
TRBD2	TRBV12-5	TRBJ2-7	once	CASGSAGANEQYF	TGTGCTAGTGGATCCGCGGGAGCAAACGAGCAGTACTTC
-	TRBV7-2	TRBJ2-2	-	CASSLEGAYTGELFF	TGTGCCAGCAGCTTAGAAGGGGCTTACACCGGGGAGCTGTTTTTT
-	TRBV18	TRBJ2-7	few	CASSLSGGTNYEQYF	TGTGCCAGCTCACTATCCGGGGGGACAAACTACGAGCAGTACTTC
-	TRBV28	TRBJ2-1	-	CASSQARDEQFF	TGTGCCAGCAGCCAGGCTCGGGATGAGCAGTTCTTC
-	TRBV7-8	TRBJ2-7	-	CASSYGSFSLEQYF	TGTGCCAGCAGCTACGGGAGTTTCTCCCTCGAGCAGTACTTC
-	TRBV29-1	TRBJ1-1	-	CRGGFGTEAFF	TGCAGGGGTGGTTTTGGAACTGAAGCTTTCTTT
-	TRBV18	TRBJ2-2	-	CASSLQKNTGELFF	TGTGCCAGCTCACTACAAAAAAACACCGGGGAGCTGTTTTTT
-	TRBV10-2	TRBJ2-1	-	CASGTDKHNEQFF	TGCGCCAGCGGGACGGACAAGCACAATGAGCAGTTCTTC
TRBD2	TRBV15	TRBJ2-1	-	CATSRGTSGAQFF	TGTGCCACCAGCAGAGGTACTAGCGGGGCCCAGTTCTTC
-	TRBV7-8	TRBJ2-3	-	CASSFPVGLADTQYF	TGTGCCAGCAGCTTCCCCGTTGGGCTAGCAGATACGCAGTATTTT
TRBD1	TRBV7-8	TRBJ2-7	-	CASSNRDSSYEQYF	TGTGCCAGCAGCAACCGGGACAGCTCCTACGAGCAGTACTTC
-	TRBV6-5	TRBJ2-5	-	CASRPPGQQTQYF	TGTGCCAGCAGACCTCCGGGCCAACAGACCCAGTACTTC
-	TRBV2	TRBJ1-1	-	CASSVWGDTEAFF	TGTGCCAGCAGTGTGTGGGGAGACACTGAAGCTTTCTTT
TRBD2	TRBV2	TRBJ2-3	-	CASPGTSGTTSDTQYF	TGTGCCAGTCCAGGGACTAGCGGGACCACATCAGATACGCAGTATTTT
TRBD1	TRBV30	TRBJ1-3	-	CAWRASDRFSGNTIYF	TGTGCCTGGAGGGCTTCGGACAGGTTCTCTGGAAACACCATATATTTT
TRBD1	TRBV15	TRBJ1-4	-	CATSRARGSIGEKLFF	TGTGCCACCAGCAGAGCCAGGGGGAGTATAGGTGAAAAACTGTTTTTT
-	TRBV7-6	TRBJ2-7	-	CASSSTGSQDEQYF	TGTGCCAGCAGCAGTACCGGGTCTCAGGACGAGCAGTACTTC
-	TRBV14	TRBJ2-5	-	CASRSSQSGETQYF	TGTGCCAGCAGGTCAAGTCAGTCCGGGGAGACCCAGTACTTC
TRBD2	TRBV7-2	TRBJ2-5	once	CASSFGGGRQETQYF	TGTGCCAGCAGCTTTGGCGGGGGTAGACAAGAGACCCAGTACTTC
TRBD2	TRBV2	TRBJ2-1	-	CASVGTSGARGEQFF	TGTGCCAGCGTCGGGACTAGCGGGGCCCGGGGTGAGCAGTTCTTC
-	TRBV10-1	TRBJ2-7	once	CAIPEGIYYEQYF	TGCGCCATACCCGAGGGAATCTACTACGAGCAGTACTTC
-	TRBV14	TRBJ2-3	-	CASSQEIGGGDTQYF	TGTGCCAGCAGCCAAGAGATCGGAGGGGGAGATACGCAGTATTTT
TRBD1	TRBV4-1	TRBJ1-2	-	CASMARQGASNYGYTF	TGCGCCAGCATGGCCAGACAGGGGGCGTCCAACTATGGCTACACCTTC
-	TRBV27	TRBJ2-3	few	CASSPGQRTDTQYF	TGTGCCAGCAGTCCAGGACAAAGGACAGATACGCAGTATTTT
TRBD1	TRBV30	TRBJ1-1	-	CAWSKGTGSMNTEAFF	TGTGCCTGGAGCAAAGGGACAGGCTCTATGAACACTGAAGCTTTCTTT
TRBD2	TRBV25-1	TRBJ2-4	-	CASSATSGRSVKNIQYF	TGTGCCAGCAGTGCGACTAGCGGGAGGTCGGTCAAAAACATTCAGTACTTC
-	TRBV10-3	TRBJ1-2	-	CAISESLQRNDGYTF	TGTGCCATCAGTGAGTCGTTACAGCGGAACGATGGCTACACCTTC
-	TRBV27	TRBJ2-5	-	CASSLGGDIGQETQYF	TGTGCCAGCAGTTTAGGGGGGGACATCGGACAAGAGACCCAGTACTTC
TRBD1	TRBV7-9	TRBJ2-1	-	CASTKRTGDEQFF	TGTGCCAGCACCAAAAGAACAGGGGACGAGCAGTTCTTC
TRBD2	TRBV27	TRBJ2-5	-	CASSPGGAIQETQYF	TGTGCCAGCAGTCCCGGGGGGGCTATACAAGAGACCCAGTACTTC
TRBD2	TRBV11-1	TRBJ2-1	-	CASSLAKGGLAVYNEQFF	TGTGCCAGCAGCTTAGCGAAGGGGGGACTAGCGGTCTACAATGAGCAGTTCTTC
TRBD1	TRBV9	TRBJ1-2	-	CASSSGGQGYEGYTF	TGTGCCAGCAGCTCAGGGGGACAGGGGTATGAGGGCTACACCTTC
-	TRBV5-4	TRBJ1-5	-	CASSLGGDRNQPQHF	TGTGCCAGCAGCTTGGGAGGGGATCGCAATCAGCCCCAGCATTTT
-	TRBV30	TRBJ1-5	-	CAWSGPAGGGWRQPQHF	TGTGCCTGGAGTGGACCGGCCGGAGGGGGGTGGCGGCAGCCCCAGCATTTT
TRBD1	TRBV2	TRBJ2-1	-	CASSTGTGGGKGEQFF	TGTGCCAGCAGTACCGGGACAGGGGGCGGGAAGGGAGAGCAGTTCTTC
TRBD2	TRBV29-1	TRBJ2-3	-	CSASSGRSADTQYF	TGCAGCGCTTCCAGCGGGAGATCCGCAGATACGCAGTATTTT
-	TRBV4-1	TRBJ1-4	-	CASSQEWVTNEKLFF	TGCGCCAGCAGCCAAGAATGGGTGACTAATGAAAAACTGTTTTTT
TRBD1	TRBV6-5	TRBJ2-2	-	CASSLDRVEAGELFF	TGTGCCAGCAGTTTGGACAGGGTCGAGGCCGGGGAGCTGTTTTTT
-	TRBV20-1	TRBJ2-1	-	CSARGEQFF	TGCAGTGCTAGAGGTGAGCAGTTCTTC
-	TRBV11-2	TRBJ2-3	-	CASSFSAVGDTQYF	TGTGCCAGCAGCTTTTCCGCGGTGGGAGATACGCAGTATTTT
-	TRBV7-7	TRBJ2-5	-	CASSLGGGGPGETQYF	TGTGCTAGCAGCTTAGGAGGGGGGGGACCAGGCGAGACCCAGTACTTC
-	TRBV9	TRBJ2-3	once	CASSVAGNLFTDTQYF	TGTGCCAGCAGCGTAGCGGGGAACCTATTCACAGATACGCAGTATTTT
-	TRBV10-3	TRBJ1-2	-	CAIATTDVFGYTF	TGTGCCATCGCGACGACAGACGTTTTTGGCTACACCTTC
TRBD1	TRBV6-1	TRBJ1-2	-	CASSESLGQGMGYGYTF	TGTGCCAGCAGTGAAAGTTTGGGACAGGGGATGGGCTATGGCTACACCTTC
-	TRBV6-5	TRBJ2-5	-	CASSPRAGETQYF	TGTGCCAGCAGCCCCCGAGCGGGTGAGACCCAGTACTTC
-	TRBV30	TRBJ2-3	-	CAWSLRDTSTDTQYF	TGTGCCTGGAGCCTTCGGGACACAAGCACAGATACGCAGTATTTT